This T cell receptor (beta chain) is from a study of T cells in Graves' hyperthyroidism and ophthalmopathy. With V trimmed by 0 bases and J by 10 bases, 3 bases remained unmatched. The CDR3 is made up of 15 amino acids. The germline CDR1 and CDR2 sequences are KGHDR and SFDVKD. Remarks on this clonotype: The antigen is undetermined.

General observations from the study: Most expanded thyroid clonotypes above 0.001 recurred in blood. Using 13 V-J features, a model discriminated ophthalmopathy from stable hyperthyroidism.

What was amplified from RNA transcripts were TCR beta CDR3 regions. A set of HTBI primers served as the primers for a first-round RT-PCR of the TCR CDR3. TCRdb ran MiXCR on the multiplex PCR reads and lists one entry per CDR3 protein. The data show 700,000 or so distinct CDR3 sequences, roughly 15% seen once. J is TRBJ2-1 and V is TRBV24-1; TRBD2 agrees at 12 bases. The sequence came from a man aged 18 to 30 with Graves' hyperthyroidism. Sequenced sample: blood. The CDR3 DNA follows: TGTGCCACCAGTGATTTGTCTAGCGGGAGGGCCGAGCAGTTCTTC. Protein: CATSDLSSGRAEQFF.